Reported below is one T cell receptor beta chain. The germline V gene has CDR1 MNHEY and CDR2 SVGAGI. Trimming removed 2 bases at V and 5 bases at J, with 12 bases between. The length of the CDR3 is 14 residues. The data were taken from a study of blood T cell repertoires in COVID-19. Assay used: immunoSEQ multiplex PCR; TCRdb lists only in-frame clones, some missing. The table shows more than 120,000 clones, with 87% occurring only once. The sample was peripheral blood. The clonotype comes from a woman aged 45-65 years with acute or convalescent COVID-19. The chain is built from TRBV6-5 and TRBJ2-5, with D perhaps matching TRBD1 (5 bases). For the CDR3, the DNA is TGTGCCAGCAGTTACAGGGGCCTAGGGGAGACCCAGTACTTC. It codes for CASSYRGLGETQYF.